This T cell receptor (beta chain) was recorded in a study of T cell responses to AZD1222 COVID-19 vaccine. Background on the study: Second-dose intervals of approximately 4 or approximately 12 weeks were pooled.

Study outcomes and limitations: Donors were chiefly white British, with a greater number of females, and clonal diversity was perhaps underestimated.

The CDR3 spans 14 residues. The V gene lost 4 bases and the J gene lost 4 bases, with 11 bases spanning the gap. Germline CDR1 and CDR2: MDHEN and SYDVKM. For this clone: As yet, its antigen is unknown.

Sequenced by immunoSEQ multiplex PCR; TCRdb stores in-frame clones only, minus some. The sample includes fewer than 110,000 clones, roughly nine tenths of them seen just once. This TCR was sampled from an adult in good health. The V and J genes are TRBV28 and TRBJ1-3, with D unresolved. The input for sequencing was peripheral blood, taken on day 0 of AZD1222 vaccination. The CDR3 here is CASSSVVLGNTIYF. The CDR3 coding sequence is TGTGCCAGCAGTTCAGTGGTCCTCGGAAACACCATATATTTT.